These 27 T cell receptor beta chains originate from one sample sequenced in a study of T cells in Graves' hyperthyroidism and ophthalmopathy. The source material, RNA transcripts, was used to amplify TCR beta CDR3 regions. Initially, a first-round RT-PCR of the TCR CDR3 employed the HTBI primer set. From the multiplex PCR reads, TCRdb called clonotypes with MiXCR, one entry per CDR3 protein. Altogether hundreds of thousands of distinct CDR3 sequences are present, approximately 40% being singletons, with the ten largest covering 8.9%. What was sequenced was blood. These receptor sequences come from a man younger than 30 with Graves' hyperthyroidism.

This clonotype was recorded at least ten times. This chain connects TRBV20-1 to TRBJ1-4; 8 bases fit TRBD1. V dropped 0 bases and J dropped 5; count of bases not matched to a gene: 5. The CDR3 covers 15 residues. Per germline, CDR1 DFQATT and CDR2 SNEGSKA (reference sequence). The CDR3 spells CSARERDRINEKLFF. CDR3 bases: TGCAGTGCTAGAGAGAGGGACAGGATAAATGAAAAACTGTTTTTT.

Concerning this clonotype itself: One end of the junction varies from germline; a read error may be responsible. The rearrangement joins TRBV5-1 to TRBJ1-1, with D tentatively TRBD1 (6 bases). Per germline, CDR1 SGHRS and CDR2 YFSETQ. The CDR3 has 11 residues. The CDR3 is CTSVRGSEAFF. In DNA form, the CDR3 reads TGCACCAGCGTCAGGGGCTCTGAAGCTTTCTTT.

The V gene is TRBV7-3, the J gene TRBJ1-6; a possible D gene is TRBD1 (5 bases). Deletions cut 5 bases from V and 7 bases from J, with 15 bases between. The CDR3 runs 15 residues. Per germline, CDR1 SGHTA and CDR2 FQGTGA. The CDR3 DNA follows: TGTGCCAGCAGCGGAATCCGGGACCCAAATTCACCCCTCCACTTT. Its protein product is CASSGIRDPNSPLHF.

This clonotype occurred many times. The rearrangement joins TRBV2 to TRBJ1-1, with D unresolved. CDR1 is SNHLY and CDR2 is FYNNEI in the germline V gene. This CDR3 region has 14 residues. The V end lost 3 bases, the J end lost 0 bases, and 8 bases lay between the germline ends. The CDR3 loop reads CASSDLRMNTEAFF. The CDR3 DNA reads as TGTGCCAGCAGTGACCTGAGGATGAACACTGAAGCTTTCTTT.

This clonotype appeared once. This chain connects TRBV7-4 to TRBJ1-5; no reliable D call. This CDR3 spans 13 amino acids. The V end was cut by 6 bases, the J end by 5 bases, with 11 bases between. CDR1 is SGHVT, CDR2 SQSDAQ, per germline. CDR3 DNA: TGTGCCAGCAGTTTAAGGCCCCATCAGCCCCAGCATTTT. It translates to CASSLRPHQPQHF.

Written as DNA, the CDR3 is TGTGCCAGTAGTATAGACCCGGACAGAGACACTGAAGCTTTCTTT. As protein: CASSIDPDRDTEAFF. The chain employs TRBV19 and TRBJ1-1; possible D gene TRBD1, 6 bases. Germline lookup yields CDR1 LNHDA and CDR2 SQIVND (reference sequence). CDR3 length: 15 amino acids. The ends were cut back, 0 bases at V and 3 bases at J, with 11 bases in the middle.

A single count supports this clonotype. Here the CDR3 DNA reads TGTGCCAGCAGCACCACAGGGGGCATCGAGACCCAGTACTTC. This translates into CASSTTGGIETQYF. The chain combines TRBV2 with TRBJ2-5, with TRBD1 identical over 9 bases. V shed 6 bases, J shed 5 bases, and the junction held 7 bases outside the gene matches. Germline CDR1 SNHLY, CDR2 FYNNEI. The CDR3 has 14 residues.

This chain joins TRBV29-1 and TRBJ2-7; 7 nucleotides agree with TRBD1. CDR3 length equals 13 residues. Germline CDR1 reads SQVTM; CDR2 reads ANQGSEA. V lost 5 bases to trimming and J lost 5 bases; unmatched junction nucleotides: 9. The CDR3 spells CSVLRQGSHEQYF. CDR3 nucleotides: TGCAGCGTTCTGCGACAGGGTAGCCACGAGCAGTACTTC.

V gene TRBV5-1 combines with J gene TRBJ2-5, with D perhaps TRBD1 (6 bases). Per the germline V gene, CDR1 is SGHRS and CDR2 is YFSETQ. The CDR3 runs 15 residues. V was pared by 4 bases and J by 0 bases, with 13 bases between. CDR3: CASSPGTNNQETQYF. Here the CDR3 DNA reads TGCGCCAGCAGCCCCGGGACAAACAACCAAGAGACCCAGTACTTC.

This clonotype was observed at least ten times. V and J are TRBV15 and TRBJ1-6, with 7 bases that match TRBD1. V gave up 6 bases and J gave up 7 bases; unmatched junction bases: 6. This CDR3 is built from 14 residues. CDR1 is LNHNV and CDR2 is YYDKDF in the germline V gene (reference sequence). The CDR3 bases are TGTGCCACCAGTCCGGGGACAGAAAATTCACCCCTCCACTTT. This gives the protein CATSPGTENSPLHF.

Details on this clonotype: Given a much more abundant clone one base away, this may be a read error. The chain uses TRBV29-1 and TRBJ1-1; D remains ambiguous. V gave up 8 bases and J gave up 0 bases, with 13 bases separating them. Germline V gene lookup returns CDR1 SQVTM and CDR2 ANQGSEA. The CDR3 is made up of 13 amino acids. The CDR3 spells CSTTGSMNTEAFF. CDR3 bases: TGCAGCACAACCGGGTCCATGAACACTGAAGCTTTCTTT.

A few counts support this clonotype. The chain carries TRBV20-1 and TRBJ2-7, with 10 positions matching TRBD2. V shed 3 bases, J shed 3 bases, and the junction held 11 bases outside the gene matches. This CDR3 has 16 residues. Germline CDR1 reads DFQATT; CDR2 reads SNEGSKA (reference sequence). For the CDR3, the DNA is TGCAGTGCTAGGCCCCCATCGGCTAGCGGGAGCTACGAGCAGTACTTC. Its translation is CSARPPSASGSYEQYF.

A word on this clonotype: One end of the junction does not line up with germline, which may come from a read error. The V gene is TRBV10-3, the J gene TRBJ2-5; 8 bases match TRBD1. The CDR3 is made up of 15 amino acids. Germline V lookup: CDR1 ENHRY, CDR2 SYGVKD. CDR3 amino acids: CASSNGQGSWETQYF. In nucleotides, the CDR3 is TGTGCCAGCAGTAACGGACAGGGCTCATGGGAGACCCAGTACTTC.

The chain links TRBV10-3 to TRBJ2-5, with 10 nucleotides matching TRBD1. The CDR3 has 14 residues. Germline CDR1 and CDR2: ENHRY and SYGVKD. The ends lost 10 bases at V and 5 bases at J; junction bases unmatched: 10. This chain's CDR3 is CATGTGDSVETQYF. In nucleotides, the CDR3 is TGTGCCACCGGGACAGGGGATAGCGTGGAGACCCAGTACTTC.

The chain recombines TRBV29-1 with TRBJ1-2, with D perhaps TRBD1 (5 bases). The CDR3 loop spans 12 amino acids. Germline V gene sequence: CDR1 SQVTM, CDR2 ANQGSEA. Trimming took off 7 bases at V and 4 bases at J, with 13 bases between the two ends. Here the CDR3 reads CSAGGGSYGYTF. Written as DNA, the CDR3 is TGCAGCGCCGGGGGAGGGAGCTATGGCTACACCTTC.

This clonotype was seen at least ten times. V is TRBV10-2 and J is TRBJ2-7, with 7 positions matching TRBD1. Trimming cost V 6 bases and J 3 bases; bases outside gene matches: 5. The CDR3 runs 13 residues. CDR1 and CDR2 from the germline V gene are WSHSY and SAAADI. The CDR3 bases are TGCGCCAGCAGGGGAAGACAGGGCTACGAGCAGTACTTC. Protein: CASRGRQGYEQYF.

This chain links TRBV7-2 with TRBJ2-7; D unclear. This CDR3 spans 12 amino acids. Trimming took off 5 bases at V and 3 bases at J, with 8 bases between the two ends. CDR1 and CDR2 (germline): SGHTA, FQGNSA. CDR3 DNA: TGTGCCAGCAGCCAACTTTACTACGAGCAGTACTTC. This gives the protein CASSQLYYEQYF. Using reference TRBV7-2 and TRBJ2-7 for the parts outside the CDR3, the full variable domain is GAGVSQSPSNKVTEKGKDVELRCDPISGHTALYWYRQSLGQGLEFLIYFQGNSAPDKSGLPSDRFSAERTGGSVSTLTIQRTQQEDSAVYLCASSQLYYEQYFGPGTRLTVT.

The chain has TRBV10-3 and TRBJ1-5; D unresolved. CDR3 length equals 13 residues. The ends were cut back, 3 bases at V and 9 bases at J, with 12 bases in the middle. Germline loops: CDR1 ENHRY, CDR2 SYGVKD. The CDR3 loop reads CAISDGSLGPQHF. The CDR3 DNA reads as TGTGCCATCAGTGATGGGAGTTTAGGGCCCCAGCATTTT.

CDR3 DNA sequence: TGTGCCAGCAGCTTAGAGACACCCTACTATGGCTACACCTTC. This codes for CASSLETPYYGYTF. The gene calls are TRBV7-2 and TRBJ1-2; the D is unclear. Germline CDR1 SGHTA, CDR2 FQGNSA. V lost 1 base, J lost 3 bases, and 9 bases lay in between. This CDR3 is 14 amino acids long.

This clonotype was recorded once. In DNA form, the CDR3 reads TGTGCCAGCAGCTTCCGCCGGGACAGGGTGAACGACGAGCAGTACTTC. Residues: CASSFRRDRVNDEQYF. The chain carries TRBV13 and TRBJ2-7; TRBD1 matches 9 bases. Germline V lookup: CDR1 PRHDT, CDR2 FYEKMQ (reference sequence). Trimming cost V 3 bases and J 5 bases; bases outside gene matches: 11. CDR3 size: 16 residues.

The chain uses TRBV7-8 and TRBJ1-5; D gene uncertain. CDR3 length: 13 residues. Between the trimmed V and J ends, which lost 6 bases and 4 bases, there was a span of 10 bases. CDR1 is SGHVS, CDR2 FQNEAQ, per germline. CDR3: CASRGPWNQPQHF. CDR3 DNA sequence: TGTGCCAGCAGGGGTCCATGGAATCAGCCCCAGCATTTT.

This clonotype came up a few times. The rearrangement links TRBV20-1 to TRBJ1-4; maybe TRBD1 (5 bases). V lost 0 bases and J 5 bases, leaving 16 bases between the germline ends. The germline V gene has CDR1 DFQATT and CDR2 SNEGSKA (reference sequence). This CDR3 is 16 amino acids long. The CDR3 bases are TGCAGTGCTAGAGATTGGAGGGGCGGGATGAATGAAAAACTGTTTTTT. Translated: CSARDWRGGMNEKLFF.

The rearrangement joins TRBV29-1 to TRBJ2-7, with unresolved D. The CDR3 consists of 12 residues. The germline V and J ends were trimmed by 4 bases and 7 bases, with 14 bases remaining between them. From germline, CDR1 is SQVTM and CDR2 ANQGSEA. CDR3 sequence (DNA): TGCAGCGTTGGGCAGAACACCGGGGAGCAGTACTTC. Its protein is CSVGQNTGEQYF.

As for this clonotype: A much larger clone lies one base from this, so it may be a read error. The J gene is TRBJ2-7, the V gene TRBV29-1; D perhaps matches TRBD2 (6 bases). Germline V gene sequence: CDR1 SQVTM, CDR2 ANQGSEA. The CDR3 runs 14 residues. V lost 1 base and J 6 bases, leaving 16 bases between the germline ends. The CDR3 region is CSVEGAGIRGEQYF. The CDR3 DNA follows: TGCAGCGTTGAAGGGGCGGGAATCCGGGGCGAGCAGTACTTC.

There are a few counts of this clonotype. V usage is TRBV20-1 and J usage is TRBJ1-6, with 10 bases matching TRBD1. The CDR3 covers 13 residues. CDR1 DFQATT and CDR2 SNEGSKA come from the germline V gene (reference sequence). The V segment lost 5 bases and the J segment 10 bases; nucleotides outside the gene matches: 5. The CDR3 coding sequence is TGCAGTGCTCTGACAGGGGGCGACTCACCCCTCCACTTT. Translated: CSALTGGDSPLHF.

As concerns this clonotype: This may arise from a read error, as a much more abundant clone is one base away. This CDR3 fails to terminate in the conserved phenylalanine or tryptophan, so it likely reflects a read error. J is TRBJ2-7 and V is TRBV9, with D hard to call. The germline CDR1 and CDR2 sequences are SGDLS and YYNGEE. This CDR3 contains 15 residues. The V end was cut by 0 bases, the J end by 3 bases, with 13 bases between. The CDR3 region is CASSVEAIPYYEQYL. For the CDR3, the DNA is TGTGCCAGCAGCGTAGAAGCGATACCATACTACGAGCAGTACCTC.

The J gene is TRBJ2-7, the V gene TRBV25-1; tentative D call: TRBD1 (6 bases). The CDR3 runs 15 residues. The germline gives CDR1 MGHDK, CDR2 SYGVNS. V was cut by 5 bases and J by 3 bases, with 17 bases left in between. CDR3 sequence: CASSSTGSSRYEQYF. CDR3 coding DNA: TGTGCCAGCAGTTCTACAGGGAGTAGCCGCTACGAGCAGTACTTC.